A selection of T cell receptor beta chains follows, all from one sample in a study of blood T cell repertoires in COVID-19. Libraries were prepared by immunoSEQ multiplex PCR; TCRdb keeps only in-frame clonotypes and omits some of them. The table shows 100,000 to 150,000 clones, with 84% occurring only once. Sequenced input: peripheral blood. The receptors were sampled from a man aged 60-69 years with acute or convalescent COVID-19. Each CDR3 is given with its conserved first and last residue. D genes are given only for firm matches. The listing skips clone size in some rows; elsewhere it reads once, few, many or a size class.

v_call,j_call,d_call,clone_size,cdr3_aa,cdr3_nt
TRBV11-2,TRBJ2-3,.,.,CASSLVGGGPDTQYF,TGTGCCAGCAGCCTGGTGGGGGGGGGCCCAGATACGCAGTATTTT
TRBV9,TRBJ2-3,TRBD2,.,CASSVAGGYSTDTQYF,TGTGCCAGCAGCGTAGCGGGGGGATATAGCACAGATACGCAGTATTTT
TRBV5-1,TRBJ2-7,TRBD1,.,CASSYDRGAYEQYF,TGCGCCAGCAGCTACGACAGGGGGGCCTACGAGCAGTACTTC
TRBV11-2,TRBJ1-5,.,.,CASTPGGNQPQHF,TGTGCCAGCACCCCCGGGGGCAATCAGCCCCAGCATTTT
TRBV7-2,TRBJ2-1,TRBD2,.,CASSPSVAGGSREQFF,TGTGCCAGCAGCCCCTCAGTAGCGGGAGGTTCCAGGGAGCAGTTCTTC
TRBV12-3/TRBV12-4,TRBJ1-2,.,once,CASSPEENGYTF,TGTGCCAGCAGTCCCGAGGAGAATGGCTACACCTTC
TRBV6-5,TRBJ2-7,.,.,CASIEGTGSVYEQYF,TGTGCCAGCATCGAGGGAACAGGGTCGGTCTACGAGCAGTACTTC
TRBV4-1,TRBJ2-5,TRBD1,.,CASSRTTGAQETQYF,TGCGCCAGCAGCCGTACCACAGGGGCACAAGAGACCCAGTACTTC
TRBV24-1,TRBJ1-5,.,.,CATSVRLEGPQHF,TGTGCCACCAGTGTTCGGTTGGAGGGGCCCCAGCATTTT
TRBV28,TRBJ1-5,.,.,CASRGGGNQPQHF,TGTGCCAGCAGAGGGGGAGGGAATCAGCCCCAGCATTTT
TRBV5-1,TRBJ1-1,.,once,CASSEGGSRTEAFF,TGCGCCAGCAGCGAGGGCGGCAGCAGGACTGAAGCTTTCTTT
TRBV7-8,TRBJ2-1,.,once,CASSFGGDEQFF,TGTGCCAGCAGCTTCGGCGGGGATGAGCAGTTCTTC